Shown below are 17 T cell receptor beta chains from a single sample sequenced in a study of CD8 T cells in Susac syndrome. With random hexamers, reverse transcription was performed on roughly 0.45 to 1 ug of RNA. Each CDR3 protein is one row after TCRdb ran MiXCR on the immunoSEQ multiplex PCR reads. Found here are 300,000 or so distinct CDR3 sequences, 92% of them singletons; the top ten hold about 0.07%. Sequenced material: CD4+ T cells from PBMCs. Receptors originate from a human donor with multiple sclerosis.

This clonotype was seen once. The genes are TRBV2 and TRBJ2-2; D not certain. Germline-derived CDR1 and CDR2 are SNHLY and FYNNEI. The ends were cut back, 4 bases at V and 7 bases at J, with 13 bases in the middle. The CDR3 is 14 amino acids. CDR3 protein: CASSVWVFGGELFF. The CDR3 DNA reads TGTGCCAGCAGTGTCTGGGTATTCGGCGGGGAGCTGTTTTTT.

CDR3 amino acids: CASSLLAGGEAFF. As DNA, the CDR3 is TGCGCCAGCAGCTTGTTGGCGGGGGGTGAAGCTTTCTTT. J is TRBJ1-1 and V is TRBV5-1, with D maybe TRBD1 (5 bases). Germline-derived CDR1 and CDR2 are SGHRS and YFSETQ. The germline V and J ends were trimmed by 1 base and 7 bases, with 11 bases remaining between them. This CDR3 contains 13 residues.

The J gene is TRBJ1-2, the V gene TRBV20-1; 9 bases align to TRBD1. V was clipped by 3 bases and J by 4 bases; unmatched bases: 9. Looked up from germline, CDR1 is DFQATT and CDR2 is SNEGSKA (reference sequence). The CDR3 runs 15 residues. Written as DNA, the CDR3 is TGCAGTGCTAGCCAGTCGACAGGGGGAGTCTATGGCTACACCTTC. Its translation is CSASQSTGGVYGYTF.

This clonotype was seen a single time. The chain couples TRBV5-1 to TRBJ2-5; D is unresolved. V lost 3 bases and J lost 0, with 6 bases in between. CDR3 length: 13 residues. Germline values: CDR1 SGHRS, CDR2 YFSETQ. The CDR3 nucleotides read TGCGCCAGCAGCTCCCGGGACCAAGAGACCCAGTACTTC. It encodes CASSSRDQETQYF.

The CDR3 region has the DNA TGTGCCAGCAGCCAGGGGAGGGTGAACAATGAAAAACTGTTTTTT. This translates into CASSQGRVNNEKLFF. The chain joins TRBV14 to TRBJ1-4; D gene unclear. The CDR3 runs 15 residues. CDR1 and CDR2 from the germline V gene are SGHDN and FVKESK. V dropped 3 bases and J dropped 5 bases, with 13 bases sitting between them.

V usage is TRBV5-1 and J usage is TRBJ2-5; 7 nucleotides align to TRBD1. Germline-derived CDR1 and CDR2 are SGHRS and YFSETQ. V lost 3 bases, J lost 4 bases, and 12 bases stayed unmatched. The CDR3 is made up of 16 amino acids. Written as DNA, the CDR3 is TGCGCCAGCAGCTCCCTGGGGGACAGCCGTCGAGAGACCCAGTACTTC. Amino acids: CASSSLGDSRRETQYF.

CDR3 sequence reads: CASSSQTGTSGGAVFF. Here the CDR3 DNA reads TGTGCCAGCAGCTCCCAGACCGGGACTAGCGGGGGGGCCGTTTTCTTC. The genes are TRBV9 and TRBJ2-1; 16 nucleotides match TRBD2. The CDR3 loop spans 16 amino acids. Germline V gene sequence: CDR1 SGDLS, CDR2 YYNGEE. V was pared by 4 bases and J by 16 bases, with 14 bases of the junction left unmatched.

This clonotype has a single count. J is TRBJ2-3 and V is TRBV6-2 or TRBV6-3; D gene uncertain. The length of the CDR3 is 14 residues. The V end lost 2 bases, the J end lost 6 bases, and 12 bases lay between the germline ends. Germline assignment: CDR1 MNHEY and CDR2 SVGEGT. Written as DNA, the CDR3 is TGTGCCAGCAGTTACCAGCCTCGACTGGATACGCAGTATTTT. The encoded protein is CASSYQPRLDTQYF.

J is TRBJ2-5 and V is TRBV2; 7 nucleotides match TRBD1. Germline V gene lookup returns CDR1 SNHLY and CDR2 FYNNEI. This CDR3 has 13 residues. J lost 1 base, V lost 7 bases, and 3 bases had no gene match. The CDR3 DNA sequence: TGTGCCAGCAAGGGACAGATCCAAGAGACCCAGTACTTC. This codes for CASKGQIQETQYF.

The chain has TRBV10-3 and TRBJ2-5; maybe TRBD1 (6 bases). The CDR3 length is 17 residues. Germline CDR1 reads ENHRY; CDR2 reads SYGVKD. Trimming cost V 2 bases and J 5 bases, with 21 bases left between them. CDR3 bases: TGTGCCATCAGTGAGAAAGGAAGGAGACAGGTCCACGAGACCCAGTACTTC. Translating gives CAISEKGRRQVHETQYF.

The CDR3 nucleotides are TGTGCCAGCAGCACAGGGACTAGCGGGCGAACGACCTCCTACGAGCAGTACTTC. Protein product: CASSTGTSGRTTSYEQYF. The J gene is TRBJ2-7, the V gene TRBV4-2; 12 nucleotides agree with TRBD2. With 5 bases clipped from V and 0 bases from J, the junction kept 11 bases outside the gene matches. CDR1 is LGHNA, CDR2 YNFKEQ, per germline. This CDR3 is 18 amino acids long.

The chain joins TRBV4-1 to TRBJ2-3, with 12 bases identical to TRBD2. This CDR3 is 19 amino acids long. J was trimmed by 1 base and V by 0 bases; bases with no gene match: 8. Germline values: CDR1 MGHRA, CDR2 YSYEKL. The CDR3 coding sequence is TGCGCCAGCAGCCAAGATCACCTAGCGGGAGGGCCGGGCACAGATACGCAGTATTTT. Translation: CASSQDHLAGGPGTDTQYF.

The chain links TRBV7-9 to TRBJ1-5; TRBD1 might be the D (5 bases). V shed 5 bases and J shed 6 bases, with 14 bases lying between them. The CDR3 has 14 amino acids. The germline CDR1 and CDR2 sequences are SEHNR and FQNEAQ (reference sequence). The CDR3 loop reads CASSPIGGGQPQHF. The CDR3 DNA follows: TGTGCCAGCAGCCCCATCGGGGGAGGTCAGCCCCAGCATTTT.

This rearrangement joins TRBV4-3 to TRBJ2-1; 7 bases line up with TRBD1. The germline CDR1 and CDR2 sequences are LGHNA and YSLEER. V shed 3 bases and J 9 bases; nucleotides not matched to a gene: 5. CDR3 size: 13 residues. The CDR3 DNA follows: TGCGCCAGCAGCCAGAACCCAGGGGGTGAGCAGTTCTTC. Its translation: CASSQNPGGEQFF.

This clonotype came up once. V and J are TRBV7-3 and TRBJ2-2; 7 nucleotides line up with TRBD2. The ends lost 1 base at V and 2 bases at J; junction bases unmatched: 7. CDR1 and CDR2 (germline): SGHTA, FQGTGA. The CDR3 is made up of 17 amino acids. This chain's CDR3 is CASSLIGGGRNTGELFF. CDR3 DNA: TGTGCCAGCAGCTTAATTGGGGGGGGACGTAACACCGGGGAGCTGTTTTTT.

In its sample, this clonotype was seen once. This chain connects TRBV9 to TRBJ1-2; no clear D. The CDR3 extends over 12 amino acids. The ends were cut back, 3 bases at V and 7 bases at J, with 10 bases in the middle. CDR1 is SGDLS, CDR2 YYNGEE, per germline. The CDR3 region is CASSGAGGGYTF. The DNA for the CDR3 is TGTGCCAGCAGCGGGGCAGGCGGTGGCTACACCTTC.

V is TRBV7-9 and J is TRBJ2-5; a possible D gene is TRBD2 (5 bases). Germline V lookup: CDR1 SEHNR, CDR2 FQNEAQ (reference sequence). CDR3 length: 15 residues. Trimming took off 5 bases at V and 3 bases at J, with 16 bases between the two ends. CDR3 loop: CASSRLSGEKETQYF. Here the CDR3 DNA reads TGTGCCAGCAGCCGATTATCCGGGGAAAAAGAGACCCAGTACTTC. Complete variable domain (other parts from reference TRBV7-9 and TRBJ2-5): DTGVSQNPRHKITKRGQNVTFRCDPISEHNRLYWYRQTLGQGPEFLTYFQNEAQLEKSRLLSDRFSAERPKGSFSTLEIQRTEQGDSAMYLCASSRLSGEKETQYFGPGTRLLVL.